This note documents a single TCR beta chain sequence. Its target is not known. These data come from a study of CD8 T cells in ankylosing spondylitis. TCRdb processed the 5' RACE reads anew with MiXCR; each CDR3 protein has one entry. This repertoire shows 350,000 to 450,000 distinct CDR3 sequences, 25% to 30% found once; its top ten account for approximately 1%. Trimming took 3 bases from V and 1 from J, leaving 7 bases between them. Germline lookup yields CDR1 SGHAT and CDR2 FQDESV (reference sequence). The CDR3 runs to 14 residues. Regarding the study as a whole: What seemed typical of ankylosing spondylitis blood was a TCR beta motif built from about 8 highly homologous variants.

The sequenced sample consisted of blood, either unsorted or a sorted T cell fraction (not recorded which). The rearrangement links TRBV11-1 to TRBJ1-5; perhaps TRBD1 as D (6 bases). The sequence came from a male donor with ankylosing spondylitis. For the CDR3, the DNA is TGTGCCAGCAGCTTGGACAGAAGCAATCAGCCCCAGCATTTT. It specifies CASSLDRSNQPQHF.